The 18 T cell receptor beta chains below were found in one sample sequenced in a study of T cells after posttransplantation cyclophosphamide. Treatment was busulfan-fludarabine conditioning, a marrow graft, and cyclophosphamide on days +3 and +4. Sequencing used immunoSEQ multiplex PCR; TCRdb keeps in-frame clones, though not all of them. Listed here are tens of thousands of clones without any singletons, the top ten holding around 1.9%. The material sequenced was PBMCs, taken after allogeneic stem cell transplant with posttransplant cyclophosphamide. These receptors were collected from a male patient under 35 who received an allogeneic stem cell transplant from a related donor, was CMV-positive, and had no GVHD. The T cells may come from the graft donor.

The sample holds many counts of this clone. The rearrangement joins TRBV7-2 to TRBJ1-1; perhaps TRBD1 as D (5 bases). The CDR3 consists of 13 residues. Trimming left V 4 bases short and J 4 bases short, with 10 bases between. The germline CDR1 and CDR2 sequences are SGHTA and FQGNSA. The CDR3 DNA follows: TGTGCCAGCAGCTCCAGGGTTGCCACTGAAGCTTTCTTT. It is translated as CASSSRVATEAFF. The full variable domain, rest sourced from reference TRBV7-2 and TRBJ1-1, is GAGVSQSPSNKVTEKGKDVELRCDPISGHTALYWYRQSLGQGLEFLIYFQGNSAPDKSGLPSDRFSAERTGGSVSTLTIQRTQQEDSAVYLCASSSRVATEAFFGQGTRLTVV.

This clone was seen many times. The V and J genes are TRBV19 and TRBJ1-4; possibly TRBD1 for D (6 bases). The V and J ends lost 6 bases and 5 bases respectively, with 13 bases between them. The CDR3 is 14 residues long. The V gene's germline CDR1 is LNHDA and CDR2 SQIVND (reference sequence). CDR3 residues: CASRLQGYNEKLFF. In DNA form, the CDR3 reads TGTGCCAGTAGACTACAGGGCTACAATGAAAAACTGTTTTTT.

This clone was seen repeatedly, ten times or more. CDR3 residues: CASSPSGTGSHEQYF. The CDR3 DNA reads as TGCGCCAGCAGTCCCTCCGGGACAGGTAGCCACGAGCAGTACTTC. This chain uses TRBV4-3 with TRBJ2-7, with 8 bases aligning to TRBD1. This CDR3 is 15 amino acids long. Trimming at V came to 6 bases and at J to 5 bases, leaving 12 bases not matched to a gene. In germline, CDR1 is LGHNA, CDR2 YSLEER.

This clone came up many times. The chain has TRBV28 and TRBJ1-1; D is unclear. Trimming removed 3 bases from V and 0 bases from J, with 8 bases in between. This CDR3 spans 14 amino acids. Germline V gene lookup returns CDR1 MDHEN and CDR2 SYDVKM. The DNA of the CDR3 is TGTGCCAGCAGTTTGATCGGGATGAACACTGAAGCTTTCTTT. It encodes CASSLIGMNTEAFF.

This clone was seen repeatedly, ten times or more. The chain carries TRBV11-2 and TRBJ1-2; 7 nucleotides align to TRBD1. Germline CDR1 reads SGHAT; CDR2 reads FQNNGV. J gave up 3 bases and V 5 bases, and 6 bases lay outside the gene matches. The CDR3 runs to 14 residues. The CDR3 loop is CASSKTGLDYGYTF. CDR3 in DNA: TGTGCCAGCAGCAAGACAGGGCTCGACTATGGCTACACCTTC. Supplemented by reference TRBV11-2 and TRBJ1-2, the full variable domain reads EAGVAQSPRYKIIEKRQSVAFWCNPISGHATLYWYQQILGQGPKLLIQFQNNGVVDDSQLPKDRFSAERLKGVDSTLKIQPAKLEDSAVYLCASSKTGLDYGYTFGSGTRLTVV.

This clone was seen ten or more times. The chain carries TRBV30 and TRBJ1-2; 7 bases line up with TRBD1. The germline V gene encodes CDR1 GTSNPN and CDR2 SVGIG (reference sequence). The CDR3 totals 13 residues. Germline trimming cut 7 bases from V and 2 bases from J; bases unmatched to any gene: 7. The DNA of the CDR3 is TGTGCCTACCGGGACAGCGGCAACTATGGCTACACCTTC. Protein product: CAYRDSGNYGYTF.

This clone has ten or more counts. The V and J genes are TRBV2 and TRBJ2-7, with 10 bases aligning to TRBD2. CDR3 length: 16 residues. Germline CDR1 and CDR2: SNHLY and FYNNEI. The V segment lost 0 bases and the J segment 2 bases; nucleotides outside the gene matches: 4. The CDR3 sequence is CASSEARLAGAYEQYF. The CDR3 DNA follows: TGTGCCAGCAGTGAAGCGCGGCTAGCGGGGGCCTACGAGCAGTACTTC.

Ten or more counts support this clone. The J gene is TRBJ1-6, the V gene TRBV28; a possible D gene is TRBD1 (5 bases). CDR3 size: 15 residues. The germline V and J ends were trimmed by 6 bases and 7 bases, with 16 bases remaining between them. The V gene's germline CDR1 is MDHEN and CDR2 SYDVKM. CDR3 amino acids: CASRPRGVGNSPLHF. CDR3 DNA: TGTGCCAGCAGGCCCCGGGGGGTGGGAAATTCACCCCTCCACTTT.

This clone was seen at least ten times. The CDR3 DNA reads TGTGCCAGCAGATCTAGCGGGAGAAACGAGCAGTACTTC. Translated: CASRSSGRNEQYF. The chain links TRBV28 to TRBJ2-7; 10 nucleotides agree with TRBD2. The CDR3 sequence is 13 residues long. The trim removed 6 bases at V and 5 bases at J, leaving 4 bases unmatched. Germline V gene sequence: CDR1 MDHEN, CDR2 SYDVKM.

This clone was detected many times. The V and J genes are TRBV7-9 and TRBJ2-1; possible D gene TRBD2, 5 bases. CDR1 is SEHNR, CDR2 FQNEAQ, per germline (reference sequence). The CDR3 has 15 amino acids. Trimming left V 5 bases short and J 8 bases short, with 19 bases between. In DNA form, the CDR3 reads TGTGCCAGCAGCCCCTTAGGCGGGTCCTTGGATGAGCAGTTCTTC. It encodes CASSPLGGSLDEQFF.

This clone was seen at least ten times. The chain carries TRBV10-3 and TRBJ1-5, with 8 bases fitting TRBD1. Germline V gene data show CDR1 as ENHRY and CDR2 as SYGVKD. The CDR3 totals 18 residues. V shed 0 bases and J 1 base; nucleotides not matched to a gene: 8. The CDR3 DNA follows: TGTGCCATCAGTGAGTCCCGGACAGGGATCGGGAGCAATCAGCCCCAGCATTTT. As protein: CAISESRTGIGSNQPQHF.

This clone was counted many times. V is TRBV27 and J is TRBJ2-7; D is undetermined. The CDR3 totals 13 residues. The V gene lost 6 bases and the J gene lost 6 bases, with 15 bases spanning the gap. Germline CDR1 is MNHEY and CDR2 is SMNVEV (reference sequence). CDR3 nucleotide sequence: TGTGCCAGCAGCGTCGTAAGCCTCGCCGAGCAGTACTTC. Protein: CASSVVSLAEQYF.

This clone was recorded at least ten times. V and J are TRBV4-1 and TRBJ1-2; 7 bases are a match to TRBD1. Germline trimming cut 1 base from V and 2 bases from J; bases unmatched to any gene: 4. The V gene's germline CDR1 is MGHRA and CDR2 YSYEKL. The CDR3 loop spans 15 amino acids. The CDR3 nucleotides are TGCGCCAGCAGCCAAGTGGGACAGCCAAACTATGGCTACACCTTC. This sequence encodes CASSQVGQPNYGYTF.

The sample holds many counts of this clone. The rearrangement joins TRBV2 to TRBJ1-1, with D unclear. Deletions cut 8 bases from V and 6 bases from J, with 13 bases between. In germline, CDR1 is SNHLY, CDR2 FYNNEI. The CDR3 length is 12 residues. CDR3 in amino acids: CASGNSGAEAFF. Written as DNA, the CDR3 is TGTGCCAGCGGAAACTCGGGAGCTGAAGCTTTCTTT.

This clone showed up many times. The chain employs TRBV19 and TRBJ1-2, with D hard to call. The CDR3 consists of 16 residues. Looked up from germline, CDR1 is LNHDA and CDR2 is SQIVND (reference sequence). V was trimmed by 7 bases and J by 0 bases, leaving 18 bases between them. This CDR3 is CASTPSPGVSNYGYTF. The CDR3 nucleotides are TGTGCCAGTACCCCATCACCCGGGGTTTCTAACTATGGCTACACCTTC.

Many counts were recorded for this clone. The V call is TRBV7-2, the J call TRBJ2-3; 9 bases are shared with TRBD2. With V trimmed by 5 bases and J by 2 bases, 2 bases remained unmatched. Looked up from germline, CDR1 is SGHTA and CDR2 is FQGNSA. The CDR3 runs 14 residues. CDR3 region: CASSRGGATDTQYF. CDR3 DNA: TGTGCCAGCAGCCGCGGGGGGGCCACAGATACGCAGTATTTT.

This clone was picked up many times. The V call is TRBV5-6, the J call TRBJ2-7; possibly TRBD1 for D (5 bases). Between the trimmed V and J ends, which lost 3 bases and 2 bases, there was a span of 15 bases. This CDR3 spans 15 amino acids. From germline, CDR1 is SGHDT and CDR2 YYEEEE. CDR3 region: CASSYWIQGTYEQYF. CDR3 in DNA: TGTGCCAGCAGCTACTGGATTCAGGGTACCTACGAGCAGTACTTC.

This clone has at least ten counts. The chain is built from TRBV2 and TRBJ2-3, with D possibly matching TRBD2 (5 bases). The CDR3 has 15 residues. V lost 0 bases, J lost 3 bases, and 10 bases lay in between. CDR1 SNHLY and CDR2 FYNNEI come from the germline V gene. CDR3 bases: TGTGCCAGCAGTGAAGCCGGACTGGTAACAGATACGCAGTATTTT. It yields the protein CASSEAGLVTDTQYF.